These 18 T cell receptor beta chains share one sample of origin, sequenced in a study of T cells in Graves' hyperthyroidism and ophthalmopathy (dated by TCRdb to about 2019). The library was built by means of multiplex PCR. This sample was sequenced with an Illumina HiSeq 2000. Amplification of TCR beta CDR3 regions was carried out from RNA transcripts. For the first round of RT-PCR on the TCR CDR3, the HTBI primer set was used together with the Qiagen OneStep RT-PCR kit. The raw public data were reprocessed by TCRdb itself: fastp quality trimming at Q25, MiXCR clonotype calling, in-frame beta chains only. Records with the same CDR3 protein are collapsed into one entry carrying the most frequent genes and DNA. The sample contains roughly 500,000 distinct CDR3 sequences, roughly 50% of them found a single time. The ten largest clones take up under 20% of the sample. The sequencing input was peripheral blood or thyroid tissue (not recorded which). All receptors come from an adult woman with Graves' disease, either hyperthyroidism or ophthalmopathy (not recorded which).

This clonotype was seen ten or more times. The chain combines TRBV29-1 with TRBJ1-1; D gene ambiguous. CDR3 length: 13 amino acids. Trimming left V 2 bases short and J 1 base short, with 8 bases between. In germline, CDR1 is SQVTM, CDR2 ANQGSEA. Here the CDR3 reads CSVERLANTEAFF. The CDR3 bases are TGCAGCGTTGAACGGCTGGCGAACACTGAAGCTTTCTTT.

This clonotype was observed a few times. The chain is built from TRBV11-2 and TRBJ2-7; D is undetermined. From germline, CDR1 is SGHAT and CDR2 FQNNGV. Trimming pared 5 bases from V and 7 bases from J, leaving 3 bases between. This CDR3 is built from 9 residues. This chain's CDR3 is CASSQEQYF. The CDR3 bases are TGTGCCAGCAGCCAAGAGCAGTACTTC.

This clonotype showed up many times. V is TRBV20-1 and J is TRBJ2-5; D is undetermined. The CDR3 covers 12 residues. Germline V gene sequence: CDR1 DFQATT, CDR2 SNEGSKA (reference sequence). V was shortened by 3 bases and J by 1 base, with 6 bases between the two germline ends. CDR3 in amino acids: CSARVGQETQYF. CDR3 nucleotides: TGCAGTGCTAGGGTCGGCCAAGAGACCCAGTACTTC.

To note about this clonotype: A much larger clone sits a single nucleotide away, making a read error possible. V usage is TRBV28 and J usage is TRBJ2-5; 9 bases are a match to TRBD2. The junction had 9 bases not matched to a gene; V was cut back by 4 bases and J by 3 bases. This CDR3 comprises 16 residues. Germline loops: CDR1 MDHEN, CDR2 SYDVKM. The CDR3 DNA sequence: TGTGCCAGCAGTTCCCTAGGGACTAGCACCGAAGAGACCCAGTACTTC. Its translation is CASSSLGTSTEETQYF.

This clonotype was seen a few times. J is TRBJ2-1 and V is TRBV7-3, with D hard to call. This CDR3 is built from 16 residues. The ends were cut back, 1 base at V and 0 bases at J, with 10 bases in the middle. Germline lookup yields CDR1 SGHTA and CDR2 FQGTGA. The CDR3 nucleotides are TGTGCCAGCAGCTTAAGCGTACCAGCCTCCTACAATGAGCAGTTCTTC. Its protein is CASSLSVPASYNEQFF.

This clonotype appeared many times. The chain combines TRBV7-9 with TRBJ2-7, with a tentative D call TRBD1 (6 bases). Germline CDR1 and CDR2: SEHNR and FQNEAQ (reference sequence). This CDR3 has 17 residues. V dropped 6 bases and J dropped 0 bases, with 21 bases sitting between them. As DNA, the CDR3 is TGTGCCAGCAGTTTTAATCTTGGGACACCAAACTCCTACGAGCAGTACTTC. As protein: CASSFNLGTPNSYEQYF.

The chain has TRBV19 and TRBJ2-1, with TRBD1 identical over 8 bases. The CDR3 covers 15 residues. Germline V gene data show CDR1 as LNHDA and CDR2 as SQIVND (reference sequence). V lost 5 bases and J lost 7; bases outside the gene matches: 10. The CDR3 here is CASSRDRGPGNEQFF. CDR3 DNA: TGTGCCAGTAGTCGAGACAGGGGCCCAGGGAATGAGCAGTTCTTC. Full variable domain (missing parts from reference TRBV19 and TRBJ2-1): DGGITQSPKYLFRKEGQNVTLSCEQNLNHDAMYWYRQDPGQGLRLIYYSQIVNDFQKGDIAEGYSVSREKKESFPLTVTSAQKNPTAFYLCASSRDRGPGNEQFFGPGTRLTVL.

This clonotype showed up many times. A read error may produce the germline difference seen at one junction end. The V call is TRBV7-7, the J call TRBJ1-3; D call uncertain. Germline V lookup: CDR1 SSHAT, CDR2 FNYEAQ (reference sequence). CDR3 length equals 12 residues. This chain's CDR3 is CASSPDRNTIYF. The CDR3 nucleotides are TGTGCTAGCAGCCCAGACCGAAACACCATATATTTT.

The genes are TRBV2 and TRBJ1-1; TRBD1 aligns across 9 bases. The J segment lost 3 bases and the V segment lost 8 bases, leaving 13 bases of the junction unmatched. Per germline, CDR1 SNHLY and CDR2 FYNNEI. This CDR3 is built from 16 residues. This CDR3 is CASGSRQGGTDTEAFF. The DNA for the CDR3 is TGTGCCAGCGGTTCGAGACAGGGGGGTACAGACACTGAAGCTTTCTTT.

The V gene is TRBV24-1, the J gene TRBJ1-6, with D maybe TRBD1 (6 bases). The length of the CDR3 is 11 residues. The germline V gene encodes CDR1 KGHDR and CDR2 SFDVKD. Trimming took 6 bases from V and 15 from J, leaving 11 bases between them. DNA of the CDR3: TGTGCCACCAGTTCACAGGGCAGCCTCCACTTT. This sequence encodes CATSSQGSLHF.

The chain joins TRBV9 to TRBJ1-2, with 12 bases identical to TRBD1. Germline loops: CDR1 SGDLS, CDR2 YYNGEE. The ends lost 3 bases at V and 4 bases at J; junction bases unmatched: 4. The length of the CDR3 is 15 residues. DNA for the CDR3: TGTGCCAGCAGCGAGGGACAGGGGGCTTCCTATGGCTACACCTTC. It specifies CASSEGQGASYGYTF.

This clonotype was seen ten or more times. The chain employs TRBV7-9 and TRBJ1-5; possible D gene TRBD1, 6 bases. Trimming shortened V by 5 bases and J by 3 bases, and 11 bases separated the two germline ends. The CDR3 has 14 amino acids. Germline assignment: CDR1 SEHNR and CDR2 FQNEAQ (reference sequence). CDR3 nucleotide sequence: TGTGCCAGCAGCAATAGGGACATCAATCAGCCCCAGCATTTT. Its translation is CASSNRDINQPQHF.

Regarding this clonotype: This is likely a read error, given that the CDR3 carries no conserved phenylalanine or tryptophan at its end. Because the CDR3's place on the DNA is in doubt, the DNA is left out and the CDR3 is given as listed by TCRdb. V gene TRBV7-6 combines with J gene TRBJ2-6. CDR1 is SGHVS and CDR2 is FNYEAQ in the germline V gene. The CDR3 length equals 10 residues, ends included. The CDR3 loop is CASSLAPLSS.

This rearrangement joins TRBV5-1 to TRBJ1-4; D uncertain. Per germline, CDR1 SGHRS and CDR2 YFSETQ. The length of the CDR3 is 14 residues. Trimming shortened V by 2 bases and J by 5 bases, and 10 bases separated the two germline ends. The CDR3 nucleotides read TGCGCCAGCAGCTTAATGCGGGAGAATGAAAAACTGTTTTTT. This gives the protein CASSLMRENEKLFF.

This clonotype was detected many times. V is TRBV6-5 and J is TRBJ2-7; 9 nucleotides match TRBD1. V lost 6 bases, J lost 4 bases, and 13 bases stayed unmatched. The CDR3 runs 16 residues. CDR1 and CDR2 from the germline V gene are MNHEY and SVGAGI. The chain's CDR3 is CASSRRPGQGTYEQYF. CDR3 nucleotide sequence: TGTGCCAGCAGCCGAAGGCCGGGACAGGGAACTTACGAGCAGTACTTC.

This clonotype was picked up a small number of times. The chain has TRBV20-1 and TRBJ1-5, with 9 nucleotides matching TRBD1. This CDR3 comprises 12 residues. V lost 5 bases and J lost 6; bases outside the gene matches: 2. Germline CDR1 is DFQATT and CDR2 is SNEGSKA (reference sequence). The CDR3 coding sequence is TGCAGTGCTCGACAGGGGGGTCAGCCCCAGCATTTT. Translating it yields CSARQGGQPQHF.

J is TRBJ2-6 and V is TRBV10-3, with 7 bases that match TRBD1. Germline CDR1 is ENHRY and CDR2 is SYGVKD. CDR3 length equals 15 residues. Losses at the gene ends were 10 bases for V and 2 bases for J; bases not matched to a gene: 8. The CDR3 reads CANAETGTGANVLTF. For the CDR3, the DNA is TGTGCCAACGCTGAGACAGGGACTGGGGCCAACGTCCTGACTTTC.

A note on this clonotype: One end of the junction varies from germline; a read error may be responsible. This chain connects TRBV12-3 or TRBV12-4 to TRBJ1-5; 8 positions match TRBD1. The CDR3 contains 16 residues. The chain's CDR3 is CAGSGQGALGNQPQHF. The CDR3 region has the DNA TGTGCCGGCAGTGGGCAGGGGGCCCTTGGGAATCAGCCCCAGCATTTT.